This T cell receptor (beta chain) originates from a study of blood T cell repertoires in COVID-19. Study-wide context: Acute and convalescent COVID-19 specimens originated in the United States, Italy and Spain. Sample material is recorded as cDNA or gDNA derived from T cells, B-cell-depleted T cells, or PBMCs.

Per the germline V gene, CDR1 is MNHEY and CDR2 is SVGAGI. Trimming left V 2 bases short and J 3 bases short, with 10 bases between. CDR3 length: 15 amino acids. In the source study's methods: Counts of nucleated cells, estimated from reference gene primer amplification, were obtained. Clones were sequenced by immunoSEQ multiplex PCR, and TCRdb holds only the in-frame ones, with some missing. That table gives V, J and clone size, and the DNA gave D and trimming. The data show about 270,000 clones, 86% seen once. What was sequenced was peripheral blood. This receptor was taken from a man aged 40-49 years with active or convalescent COVID-19. This chain links TRBV6-5 with TRBJ2-2; maybe TRBD1 (6 bases). For the CDR3, the DNA is TGTGCCAGCAGTTACAGGGACACCGACACCGGGGAGCTGTTTTTT. This translates into CASSYRDTDTGELFF.